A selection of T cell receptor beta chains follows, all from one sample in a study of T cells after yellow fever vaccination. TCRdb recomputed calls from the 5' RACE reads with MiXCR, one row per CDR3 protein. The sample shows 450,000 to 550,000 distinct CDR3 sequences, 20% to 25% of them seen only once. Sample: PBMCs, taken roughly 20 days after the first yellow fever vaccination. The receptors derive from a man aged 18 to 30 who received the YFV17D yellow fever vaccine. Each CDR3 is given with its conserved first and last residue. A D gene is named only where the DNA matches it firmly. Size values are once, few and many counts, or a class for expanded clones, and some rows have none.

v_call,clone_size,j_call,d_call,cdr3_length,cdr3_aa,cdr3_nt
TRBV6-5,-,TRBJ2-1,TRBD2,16,CASSYQAGGPYNEQFF,TGTGCCAGCAGTTATCAAGCGGGGGGGCCATACAATGAGCAGTTCTTC
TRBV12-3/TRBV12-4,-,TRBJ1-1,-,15,CASSLRQPNSAEAFF,TGTGCCAGCAGTTTAAGGCAGCCAAATTCGGCTGAAGCTTTCTTT
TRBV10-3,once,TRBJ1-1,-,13,CAIRGTGNTEAFF,TGTGCCATCCGGGGAACGGGGAACACTGAAGCTTTCTTT
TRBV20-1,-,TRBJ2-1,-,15,CSAPEGGALYNEQFF,TGCAGTGCTCCCGAGGGCGGGGCCCTCTACAATGAGCAGTTCTTC
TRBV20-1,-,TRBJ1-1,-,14,CSASSGAANTEAFF,TGCAGTGCTAGCTCGGGGGCCGCGAACACTGAAGCTTTCTTT
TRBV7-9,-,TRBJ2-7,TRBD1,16,CASSLNDPGQNYEQYF,TGTGCCAGCAGCTTAAACGATCCGGGACAGAATTACGAGCAGTACTTC
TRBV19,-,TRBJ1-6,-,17,CASGTASSGTNNSPLHF,TGTGCCAGTGGGACCGCCTCTTCCGGGACAAATAATTCACCCCTCCACTTT
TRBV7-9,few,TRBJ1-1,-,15,CASSFPQGMYTEAFF,TGTGCCAGCAGCTTCCCTCAGGGGATGTACACTGAAGCTTTCTTT
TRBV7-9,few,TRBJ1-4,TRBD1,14,CASSLGQANEKLFF,TGTGCCAGCAGCCTGGGACAGGCGAATGAAAAACTGTTTTTT
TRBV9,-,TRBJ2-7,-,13,CASSVGAAYEQYF,TGTGCCAGCAGCGTAGGGGCAGCCTACGAGCAGTACTTC
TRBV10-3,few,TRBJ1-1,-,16,CAISSSTGVGRTEAFF,TGTGCCATCAGTTCCAGTACTGGGGTGGGTCGGACTGAAGCTTTCTTT
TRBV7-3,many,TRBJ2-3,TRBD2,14,CASRFSGGTDTQYF,TGTGCCAGCAGGTTTAGCGGGGGGACAGATACGCAGTATTTT
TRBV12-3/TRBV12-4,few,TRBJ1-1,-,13,CASSFRRTTEAFF,TGTGCCAGCAGTTTTCGTCGGACCACTGAAGCTTTCTTT
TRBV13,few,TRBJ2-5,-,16,CASSLSLGGKGETQYF,TGTGCCAGCAGCTTATCCCTTGGTGGGAAAGGGGAGACCCAGTACTTC
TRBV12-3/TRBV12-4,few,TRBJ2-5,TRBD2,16,CASSHPAGVLGETQYF,TGTGCCAGCAGCCACCCTGCGGGGGTTCTCGGAGAGACCCAGTACTTC
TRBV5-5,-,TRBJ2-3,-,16,CASSMKGGTNTDTQYF,TGTGCCAGCAGCATGAAAGGGGGAACAAACACAGATACGCAGTATTTT
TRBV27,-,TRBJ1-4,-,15,CASSLTYPPNEKLFF,TGTGCCAGCAGTTTAACATACCCCCCTAATGAAAAACTGTTTTTT
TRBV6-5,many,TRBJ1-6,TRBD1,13,CASWDRGYSPLHF,TGTGCCAGCTGGGACAGGGGTTATTCACCCCTCCACTTT
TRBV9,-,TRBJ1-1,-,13,CASSVDTDTEAFF,TGTGCCAGCAGCGTTGACACCGACACTGAAGCTTTCTTT
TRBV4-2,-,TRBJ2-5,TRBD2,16,CASSQTSGGVQETQYF,TGTGCCAGCAGCCAAACTAGCGGGGGGGTCCAAGAGACCCAGTACTTC
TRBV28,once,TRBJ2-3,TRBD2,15,CASGLSGRNTDTQYF,TGTGCCAGCGGCTTGAGCGGGAGGAACACAGATACGCAGTATTTT
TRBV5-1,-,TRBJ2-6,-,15,CASSRTESGANVLTF,TGCGCCAGCAGTAGGACCGAGTCTGGGGCCAACGTCCTGACTTTC
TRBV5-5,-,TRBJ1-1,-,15,CASSLVPGMNTEAFF,TGTGCCAGCAGCTTGGTACCAGGGATGAACACTGAAGCTTTCTTT
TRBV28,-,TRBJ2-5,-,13,CASRTRGEETQYF,TGTGCCAGCAGAACGAGGGGGGAAGAGACCCAGTACTTC
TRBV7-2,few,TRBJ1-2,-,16,CASSLALLESYNGYTF,TGTGCCAGCAGCTTAGCGCTCCTTGAGAGCTACAATGGCTACACCTTC
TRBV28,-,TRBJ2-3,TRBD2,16,CASSLGPGLATDTQYF,TGTGCCAGCAGTTTAGGTCCGGGACTAGCGACAGATACGCAGTATTTT
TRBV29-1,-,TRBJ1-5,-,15,CSVKSTGRPNQPQHF,TGCAGCGTTAAGAGTACGGGACGCCCAAATCAGCCCCAGCATTTT
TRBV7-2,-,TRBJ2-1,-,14,CASSPGYLYDEQFF,TGTGCCAGCAGCCCAGGGTATCTTTACGATGAGCAGTTCTTC
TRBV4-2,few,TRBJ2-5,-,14,CASSQGDRGETQYF,TGTGCCAGCAGCCAAGGGGACCGGGGAGAGACCCAGTACTTC
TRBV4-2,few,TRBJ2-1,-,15,CASSQRDSPMDEQFF,TGTGCCAGCAGCCAACGGGACTCTCCTATGGATGAGCAGTTCTTC
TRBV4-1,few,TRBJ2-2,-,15,CASSGTARNTGELFF,TGCGCCAGCAGCGGGACCGCTCGGAACACCGGGGAGCTGTTTTTT
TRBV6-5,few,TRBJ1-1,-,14,CASSSFDTNTEAFF,TGTGCCAGCAGTTCCTTTGACACGAACACTGAAGCTTTCTTT
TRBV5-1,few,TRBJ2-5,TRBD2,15,CASSLVAGDQETQYF,TGCGCCAGCAGCTTGGTAGCGGGGGACCAAGAGACCCAGTACTTC
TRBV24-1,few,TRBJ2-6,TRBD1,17,CATSDSTRGSGANVLTF,TGTGCCACCAGTGACTCTACCAGGGGGTCTGGGGCCAACGTCCTGACTTTC
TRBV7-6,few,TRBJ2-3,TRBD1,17,CASSLGVTGGSTDTQYF,TGTGCCAGCAGCTTAGGCGTGACAGGGGGTTCTACAGATACGCAGTATTTT
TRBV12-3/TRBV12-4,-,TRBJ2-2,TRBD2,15,CASAERGGHTGELFF,TGTGCCAGCGCCGAGCGGGGGGGTCACACCGGGGAGCTGTTTTTT
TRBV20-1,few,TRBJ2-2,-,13,CSAPRGGTGELFF,TGCAGTGCCCCCAGGGGGGGCACCGGGGAGCTGTTTTTT
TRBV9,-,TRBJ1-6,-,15,CASSVDMGSGSPLHF,TGTGCCAGCAGCGTTGATATGGGCTCGGGTTCACCCCTCCACTTT
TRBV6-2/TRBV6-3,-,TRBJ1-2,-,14,CASSLLTGNYGYTF,TGTGCCAGCAGCCTCCTAACAGGGAACTATGGCTACACCTTC
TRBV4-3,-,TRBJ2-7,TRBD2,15,CASSQGVAGGYEQYF,TGCGCCAGCAGCCAAGGTGTTGCGGGGGGCTACGAGCAGTACTTC